The entry that follows covers one T cell receptor beta chain sequence. Source study methods: Estimates of nucleated cell counts were drawn from the amplification of reference gene primers. Sequencing was performed with immunoSEQ multiplex PCR; in TCRdb, only in-frame clones are kept and a portion is missing. Clone size and the V and J calls come from that table; the DNA yielded D and trimming. The table has about 320,000 clones, roughly 87% seen once. This entry belongs to a study of blood T cell repertoires in COVID-19. Study information: T cells, B-cell-depleted T cells, or PBMCs supplied cDNA or gDNA.

Clinical history as reported by participants underpinned cohort assignment. The sample taken for sequencing was PBMCs or T cells enriched from blood (not recorded which). The receptor comes from a young woman who had recovered from COVID-19.

CDR3 amino acids: CASSVQGRSGYTF. CDR3 sequence (DNA): TGTGCCAGCAGTGTCCAGGGGCGGTCGGGCTACACCTTC. The V call is TRBV27, the J call TRBJ1-2; TRBD1 might be the D (6 bases). CDR1 is MNHEY, CDR2 SMNVEV, per germline (reference sequence). The germline V and J ends were trimmed by 5 bases and 8 bases, with 15 bases remaining between them. This CDR3 region has 13 residues.